Listed here are 32 T cell receptor beta chains from one sample, sequenced in a study of blood T cell repertoires in COVID-19. Using immunoSEQ multiplex PCR, the repertoire was profiled, and TCRdb retains in-frame clones only, with some absent. The data hold some 200,000 clones, with roughly 80% observed a single time. Sequenced: peripheral blood. The receptors stem from a young man with active or convalescent COVID-19.

This clone appeared once. The chain has TRBV29-1 and TRBJ1-1; D remains unclear. Trimming stripped 5 bases from V and 3 bases from J, with 7 bases between. Germline V gene lookup returns CDR1 SQVTM and CDR2 ANQGSEA. The CDR3 length is 11 residues. CDR3 loop: CSVMRDTEAFF. The CDR3 DNA is TGCAGCGTTATGAGGGACACTGAAGCTTTCTTT.

This chain connects TRBV7-3 to TRBJ2-1; a weak D match, TRBD1 (5 bases). Germline CDR1 reads SGHTA; CDR2 reads FQGTGA. V gave up 0 bases and J gave up 8 bases, with 8 bases separating them. The CDR3 is made up of 13 amino acids. In DNA form, the CDR3 reads TGTGCCAGCAGCTTAACGGGGCATGATGAGCAGTTCTTC. Translating it yields CASSLTGHDEQFF.

The chain combines TRBV7-9 with TRBJ1-2; possibly TRBD1 for D (5 bases). This CDR3 spans 14 amino acids. V shed 6 bases and J shed 2 bases, with 13 bases lying between them. Germline V gives CDR1 SEHNR, CDR2 FQNEAQ (reference sequence). The CDR3 loop is CASRSGSANYGYTF. The CDR3 nucleotides are TGTGCCAGCAGGTCAGGGTCGGCCAACTATGGCTACACCTTC.

CDR3 coding DNA: TGTGCCAGCAGCTTTCAGGGGCTTCCGAACACTGAAGCTTTCTTT. Translating gives CASSFQGLPNTEAFF. The chain joins TRBV11-3 to TRBJ1-1, with a tentative D call TRBD1 (6 bases). Trimming left V 3 bases short and J 1 base short, with 12 bases between. Per the germline V gene, CDR1 is SGHNT and CDR2 is YENEEA. This CDR3 spans 15 amino acids.

The chain has TRBV7-8 and TRBJ1-1; no firm D call. V was shortened by 0 bases and J by 4 bases, with 9 bases between the two germline ends. Germline lookup yields CDR1 SGHVS and CDR2 FQNEAQ. This CDR3 has 14 residues. The CDR3 reads CASSLAFQSTEAFF. In DNA form, the CDR3 reads TGTGCCAGCAGCTTAGCATTTCAGTCCACTGAAGCTTTCTTT.

This clone was observed a handful of times. The V call is TRBV27, the J call TRBJ1-4; perhaps TRBD1 as D (6 bases). CDR1 is MNHEY and CDR2 is SMNVEV in the germline V gene (reference sequence). The CDR3 length is 15 residues. Trimming took 3 bases from V and 5 from J, leaving 13 bases between them. The DNA of the CDR3 is TGTGCCAGCAGTTTTGAGTTCGGGACAAATGAAAAACTGTTTTTT. It yields the protein CASSFEFGTNEKLFF.

The genes are TRBV5-8 and TRBJ1-3, with D maybe TRBD1 (6 bases). CDR1 and CDR2 from the germline V gene are SGHTS and YDEGEE. CDR3 size: 15 residues. The V and J ends lost 3 bases and 0 bases respectively, with 10 bases between them. DNA of the CDR3: TGTGCCAGCAGCTCAGGGGCACCCTCTGGAAACACCATATATTTT. It specifies CASSSGAPSGNTIYF.

The chain has TRBV14 and TRBJ2-7; D possibly corresponds to TRBD1 (6 bases). The germline V and J ends were trimmed by 3 bases and 0 bases, with 6 bases remaining between them. The germline gives CDR1 SGHDN, CDR2 FVKESK. The CDR3 runs to 13 residues. The CDR3 nucleotides are TGTGCCAGCAGCCACAGGGGCTCCTACGAGCAGTACGTC. Protein product: CASSHRGSYEQYV.

The V call is TRBV20-1, the J call TRBJ2-3; 9 bases match TRBD1. J was trimmed by 2 bases and V by 3 bases; bases with no gene match: 6. The CDR3 is 15 amino acids. Germline lookup yields CDR1 DFQATT and CDR2 SNEGSKA (reference sequence). CDR3 region: CSASLGQGFTDTQYF. CDR3 sequence (DNA): TGCAGTGCTAGTTTGGGACAGGGTTTCACAGATACGCAGTATTTT.

The J gene is TRBJ2-2, the V gene TRBV3-1 (or the pseudogene TRBV3-2); TRBD2 is a possible D gene (6 bases). The CDR3 loop spans 15 amino acids. Germline CDR1 and CDR2: LGHDT and YNNKEL (reference sequence). V was shortened by 2 bases and J by 6 bases, with 13 bases between the two germline ends. Here the CDR3 reads CASSQQGGTPGELFF. In DNA form, the CDR3 reads TGTGCCAGCAGCCAACAGGGAGGAACACCCGGGGAGCTGTTTTTT.

V usage is TRBV9 and J usage is TRBJ1-3, with 7 bases matching TRBD1. CDR3 length: 18 residues. The ends lost 4 bases at V and 0 bases at J; junction bases unmatched: 13. Per the germline V gene, CDR1 is SGDLS and CDR2 is YYNGEE. In nucleotides, the CDR3 is TGTGCCAGCAGCCCCTGGACAGGTAGAGAAACCTCTGGAAACACCATATATTTT. As protein: CASSPWTGRETSGNTIYF.

The chain joins TRBV21-1 to TRBJ1-6; the table's D call, TRBD1, was not checked against the DNA. TRBV21-1 has pseudogene status. The CDR3 consists of 14 residues. The CDR3 DNA reads TGTGCCAGCAAAGGGGACAGGGGGCTCTCACCCCTCCACTTT. Amino acid sequence: CASKGDRGLSPLHF.

This clone was detected once. The genes are TRBV6-2 or TRBV6-3 and TRBJ2-7, with D possibly TRBD2 on 5 matching bases. This CDR3 spans 14 amino acids. The V end lost 2 bases, the J end lost 7 bases, and 15 bases lay between the germline ends. Germline values: CDR1 MNHEY, CDR2 SVGEGT. CDR3 coding DNA: TGTGCCAGCAGTTACACTGGACTGGTGGGGGAGCAGTACTTC. This sequence encodes CASSYTGLVGEQYF.

This chain joins TRBV19 and TRBJ1-1; D is undetermined. The CDR3 is 15 amino acids. V was clipped by 5 bases and J by 4 bases, with 17 bases between them. CDR1 LNHDA and CDR2 SQIVND come from the germline V gene (reference sequence). DNA of the CDR3: TGTGCCAGTAGTCCTACCCAGGCCCGTGGCACTGAAGCTTTCTTT. This encodes CASSPTQARGTEAFF.

V and J are TRBV5-1 and TRBJ2-3; D is perhaps TRBD1 (7 bases). Trimming stripped 3 bases from V and 10 bases from J, with 18 bases between. Germline lookup yields CDR1 SGHRS and CDR2 YFSETQ. CDR3 length: 14 residues. CDR3 region: CASSSDRDSGAQYF. CDR3 nucleotides: TGCGCCAGCAGCTCAGACAGGGACTCGGGGGCGCAGTATTTT.

This clone was counted only a few times. This sequence joins TRBV6-1 and TRBJ2-7, with D perhaps TRBD2 (6 bases). The CDR3 is 16 amino acids. The germline gives CDR1 MNHNS, CDR2 SASEGT. Between the trimmed V and J ends, which lost 0 bases and 3 bases, there was a span of 15 bases. This chain's CDR3 is CASSEAPHGSGYEQYF. The CDR3 bases are TGTGCCAGCAGTGAAGCCCCTCACGGGAGTGGCTACGAGCAGTACTTC.

This chain joins TRBV2 and TRBJ1-3; the D gene is possibly TRBD1 (6 bases). With 4 bases removed from V and 0 bases from J, the gap between germline ends came to 13 bases. The CDR3 has 16 amino acids. The V gene's germline CDR1 is SNHLY and CDR2 FYNNEI. DNA of the CDR3: TGTGCCAGCAGTGCGGACAGTCCGAACTCTGGAAACACCATATATTTT. It yields the protein CASSADSPNSGNTIYF.

The chain recombines TRBV4-3 with TRBJ2-5, with TRBD1 matching over 10 bases. Germline CDR1 is LGHNA and CDR2 is YSLEER. Unmatched junction bases numbered 12, after V lost 0 bases and J lost 5 bases. The CDR3 loop spans 18 amino acids. CDR3 protein: CASSQDRSRQGAGETQYF. Written as DNA, the CDR3 is TGCGCCAGCAGCCAAGATAGAAGTCGACAGGGGGCTGGGGAGACCCAGTACTTC.

The gene calls are TRBV7-2 and TRBJ2-7; the D gene is possibly TRBD2 (5 bases). Trimming pared 2 bases from V and 0 bases from J, leaving 11 bases between. Germline CDR1 reads SGHTA; CDR2 reads FQGNSA. This CDR3 is 15 amino acids long. CDR3 sequence: CASSLSGGYSYEQYF. CDR3 DNA: TGTGCCAGCAGCTTATCGGGCGGGTACTCCTACGAGCAGTACTTC.

V is TRBV6-5 and J is TRBJ2-2; 7 nucleotides match TRBD2. The CDR3 length is 12 residues. Trimming cost V 6 bases and J 7 bases; bases outside gene matches: 2. The germline CDR1 and CDR2 sequences are MNHEY and SVGAGI. CDR3 bases: TGTGCCAGCAGGGTAGCGGGCGGGGAGCTGTTTTTT. Translation: CASRVAGGELFF.

This rearrangement joins TRBV10-3 to TRBJ1-2, with 8 positions matching TRBD1. V lost 3 bases and J lost 2; bases outside the gene matches: 17. Germline V gene sequence: CDR1 ENHRY, CDR2 SYGVKD. The CDR3 totals 19 residues. The CDR3 region is CAISDPEGWGQGANYGYTF. The CDR3 region has the DNA TGTGCCATCAGTGACCCTGAAGGGTGGGGCCAGGGGGCCAACTATGGCTACACCTTC.

The rearrangement uses TRBV7-8 and TRBJ2-7; 9 bases are a match to TRBD1. J lost 0 bases, V lost 4 bases, and 4 bases had no gene match. This CDR3 contains 15 residues. Germline CDR1 reads SGHVS; CDR2 reads FQNEAQ. This CDR3 is CASSSTGGPSYEQYF. The CDR3 DNA is TGTGCCAGCAGCTCGACAGGGGGACCCTCCTACGAGCAGTACTTC.

This sequence joins TRBV5-1 and TRBJ2-3; TRBD1 is a possible D gene (6 bases). V was cut by 0 bases and J by 0 bases, with 14 bases left in between. The V gene's germline CDR1 is SGHRS and CDR2 YFSETQ. The CDR3 is 17 amino acids. The CDR3 sequence: CASSLGRAGVSTDTQYF. The CDR3 nucleotides read TGCGCCAGCAGCTTGGGCAGGGCAGGGGTTAGCACAGATACGCAGTATTTT. Variable domain in full (rest from reference TRBV5-1 and TRBJ2-3): KAGVTQTPRYLIKTRGQQVTLSCSPISGHRSVSWYQQTPGQGLQFLFEYFSETQRNKGNFPGRFSGRQFSNSRSEMNVSTLELGDSALYLCASSLGRAGVSTDTQYFGPGTRLTVL.

This chain links TRBV6-5 with TRBJ2-7, with TRBD1 identical over 9 bases. V gave up 6 bases and J gave up 2 bases; unmatched junction bases: 8. This CDR3 spans 15 amino acids. Germline loops: CDR1 MNHEY, CDR2 SVGAGI. CDR3 protein: CASSDPGQGAYEQYV. Here the CDR3 DNA reads TGTGCCAGCAGCGACCCGGGACAGGGAGCCTACGAGCAGTACGTC.

V and J are TRBV5-4 and TRBJ1-1; 7 nucleotides line up with TRBD1. After removal of 3 bases from V and 2 bases from J, the junction contained 7 bases not matched to a gene. The CDR3 totals 15 residues. Germline loops: CDR1 SGHNT, CDR2 YYREEE (reference sequence). The CDR3 sequence: CASSSLDRSNTEAFF. CDR3 DNA: TGTGCCAGCAGCTCATTGGACAGGTCCAACACTGAAGCTTTCTTT.

The chain has TRBV6-5 and TRBJ1-5; D uncertain. The CDR3 is 11 amino acids. Germline lookup yields CDR1 MNHEY and CDR2 SVGAGI. V was trimmed by 4 bases and J by 4 bases, leaving 2 bases between them. The CDR3 DNA follows: TGTGCCAGCAGTTCTAATCAGCCCCAGCATTTT. Translating gives CASSSNQPQHF.

This rearrangement joins TRBV30 to TRBJ1-1, with 7 bases lining up with TRBD1. The CDR3 extends over 12 amino acids. Germline-derived CDR1 and CDR2 are GTSNPN and SVGIG (reference sequence). After removal of 5 bases from V and 7 bases from J, the junction contained 7 bases not matched to a gene. The CDR3 sequence is CAWGGQPDEAFF. Written as DNA, the CDR3 is TGTGCCTGGGGGGGACAGCCTGATGAAGCTTTCTTT.

The chain joins TRBV5-1 to TRBJ1-4, with 7 bases identical to TRBD1. CDR3 length: 15 residues. The germline V gene encodes CDR1 SGHRS and CDR2 YFSETQ. V shed 2 bases, J shed 7 bases, and the junction held 8 bases outside the gene matches. DNA of the CDR3: TGCGCCAGCAGCTTAGCCGGACAGGAGGGTGAAAAACTGTTTTTT. It translates to CASSLAGQEGEKLFF.

V and J are TRBV21-1 and TRBJ2-7; the table's D call, TRBD1, was not checked against the DNA. TRBV21-1 is described as a pseudogene. The CDR3 runs 18 residues. In DNA, the CDR3 is TGTGCCAGCAGCAAAGCTAGGCCCCTAGGGCAGGGGCTTGGCGAGCAGTACTTC. It yields the protein CASSKARPLGQGLGEQYF.

CDR3 nucleotides: TGTGCCAGCGAAGGACAGGGGGCGTCCTATGGCTACACCTTC. Amino acid sequence: CASEGQGASYGYTF. The V gene is TRBV28, the J gene TRBJ1-2, with 11 nucleotides matching TRBD1. V dropped 8 bases and J dropped 4; count of bases not matched to a gene: 6. This CDR3 has 14 residues. Germline assignment: CDR1 MDHEN and CDR2 SYDVKM.

This chain connects TRBV28 to TRBJ1-4, with D hard to call. Germline V gene sequence: CDR1 MDHEN, CDR2 SYDVKM. The CDR3 has 16 residues. V was cut by 4 bases and J by 0 bases, with 12 bases left in between. For the CDR3, the DNA is TGTGCCAGCAGTTCCCTCAGTCCCGCAACTAATGAAAAACTGTTTTTT. The encoded protein is CASSSLSPATNEKLFF.

The chain couples TRBV13 to TRBJ2-2, with 8 bases that match TRBD1. V was clipped by 4 bases and J by 3 bases; unmatched bases: 13. The CDR3 totals 18 residues. Germline loops: CDR1 PRHDT, CDR2 FYEKMQ (reference sequence). CDR3 in amino acids: CASSSRQGTVLDTGELFF. CDR3 in DNA: TGTGCCAGCAGCTCCCGACAGGGGACGGTTTTGGACACCGGGGAGCTGTTTTTT.